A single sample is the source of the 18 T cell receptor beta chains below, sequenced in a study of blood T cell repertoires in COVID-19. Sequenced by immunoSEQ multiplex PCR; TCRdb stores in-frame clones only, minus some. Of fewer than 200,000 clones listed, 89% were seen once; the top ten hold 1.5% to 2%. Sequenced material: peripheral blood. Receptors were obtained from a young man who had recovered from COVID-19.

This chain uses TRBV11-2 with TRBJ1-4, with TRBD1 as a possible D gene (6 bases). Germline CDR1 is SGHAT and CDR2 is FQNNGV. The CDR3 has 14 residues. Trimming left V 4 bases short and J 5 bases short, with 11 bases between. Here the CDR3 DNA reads TGTGCCAGCAGCTCAGGGGCAGGGAATGAAAAACTGTTTTTT. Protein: CASSSGAGNEKLFF.

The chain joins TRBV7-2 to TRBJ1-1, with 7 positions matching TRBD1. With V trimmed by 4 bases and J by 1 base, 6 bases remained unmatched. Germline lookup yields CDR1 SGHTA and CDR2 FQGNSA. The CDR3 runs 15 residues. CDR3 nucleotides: TGTGCCAGCAGCTCCCGGACAGGATCGAACACTGAAGCTTTCTTT. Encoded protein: CASSSRTGSNTEAFF. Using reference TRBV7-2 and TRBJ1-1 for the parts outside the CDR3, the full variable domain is GAGVSQSPSNKVTEKGKDVELRCDPISGHTALYWYRQSLGQGLEFLIYFQGNSAPDKSGLPSDRFSAERTGGSVSTLTIQRTQQEDSAVYLCASSSRTGSNTEAFFGQGTRLTVV.

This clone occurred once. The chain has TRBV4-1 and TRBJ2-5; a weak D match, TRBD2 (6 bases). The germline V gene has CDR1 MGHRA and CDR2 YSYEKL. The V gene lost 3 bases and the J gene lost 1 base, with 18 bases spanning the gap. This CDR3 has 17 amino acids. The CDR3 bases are TGCGCCAGCAGCCAGGTCTTGGGTAGCGGAAGCCAAGAGACCCAGTACTTC. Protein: CASSQVLGSGSQETQYF.

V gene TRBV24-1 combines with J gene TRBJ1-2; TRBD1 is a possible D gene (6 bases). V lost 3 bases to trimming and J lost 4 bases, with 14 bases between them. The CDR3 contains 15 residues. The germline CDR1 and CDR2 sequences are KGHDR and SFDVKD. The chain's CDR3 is CATSDGNRVSYGYTF. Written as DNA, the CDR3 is TGTGCCACCAGTGATGGAAACAGGGTTTCCTATGGCTACACCTTC.

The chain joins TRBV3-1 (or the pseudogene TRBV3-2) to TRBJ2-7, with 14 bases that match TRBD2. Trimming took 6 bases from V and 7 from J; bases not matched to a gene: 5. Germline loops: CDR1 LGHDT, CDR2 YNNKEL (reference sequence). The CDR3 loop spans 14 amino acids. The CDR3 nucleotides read TGTGCCAGCAGGCTGACTAGCGGGAGGGGTGAGCAGTACTTC. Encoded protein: CASRLTSGRGEQYF.

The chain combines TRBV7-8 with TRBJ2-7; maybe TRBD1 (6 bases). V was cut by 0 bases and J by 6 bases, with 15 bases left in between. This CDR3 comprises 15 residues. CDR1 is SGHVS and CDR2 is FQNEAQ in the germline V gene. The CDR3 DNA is TGTGCCAGCAGCTTAGCGCTGGGGGCGCGTTTCGAGCAGTACTTC. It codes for CASSLALGARFEQYF.

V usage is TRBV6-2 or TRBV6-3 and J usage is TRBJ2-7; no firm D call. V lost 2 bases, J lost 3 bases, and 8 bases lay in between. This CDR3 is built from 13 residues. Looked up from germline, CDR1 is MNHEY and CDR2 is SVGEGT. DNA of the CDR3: TGTGCCAGCAGTTACCAGGATCTCTACGAGCAGTACTTC. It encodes CASSYQDLYEQYF.

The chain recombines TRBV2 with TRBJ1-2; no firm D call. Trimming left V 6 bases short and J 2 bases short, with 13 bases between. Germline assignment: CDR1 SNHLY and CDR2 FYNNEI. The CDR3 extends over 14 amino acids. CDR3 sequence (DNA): TGTGCCAGCAGGAAACTACGGGAAAACTATGGCTACACCTTC. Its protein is CASRKLRENYGYTF. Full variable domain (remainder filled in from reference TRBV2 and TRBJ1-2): EPEVTQTPSHQVTQMGQEVILRCVPISNHLYFYWYRQILGQKVEFLVSFYNNEISEKSEIFDDQFSVERPDGSNFTLKIRSTKLEDSAMYFCASRKLRENYGYTFGSGTRLTVV.

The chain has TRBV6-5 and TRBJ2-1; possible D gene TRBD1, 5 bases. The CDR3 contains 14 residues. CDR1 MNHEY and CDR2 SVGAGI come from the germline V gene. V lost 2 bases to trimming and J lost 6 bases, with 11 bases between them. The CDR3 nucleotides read TGTGCCAGCAGTTACACGACAGACCTCAATGAGCAGTTCTTC. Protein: CASSYTTDLNEQFF.

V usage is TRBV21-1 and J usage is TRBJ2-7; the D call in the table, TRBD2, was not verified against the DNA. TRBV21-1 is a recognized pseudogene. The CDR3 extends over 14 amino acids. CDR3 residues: CASSKVSSSYEQYF. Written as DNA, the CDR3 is TGTGCCAGCAGCAAAGTTAGCAGCTCCTACGAGCAGTACTTC.

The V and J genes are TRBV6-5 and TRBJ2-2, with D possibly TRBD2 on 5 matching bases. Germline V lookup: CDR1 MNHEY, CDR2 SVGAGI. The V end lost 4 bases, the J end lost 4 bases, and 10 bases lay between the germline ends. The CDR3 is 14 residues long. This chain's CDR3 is CASSSLLVTGELFF. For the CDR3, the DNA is TGTGCCAGCAGTTCCCTACTAGTCACCGGGGAGCTGTTTTTT.

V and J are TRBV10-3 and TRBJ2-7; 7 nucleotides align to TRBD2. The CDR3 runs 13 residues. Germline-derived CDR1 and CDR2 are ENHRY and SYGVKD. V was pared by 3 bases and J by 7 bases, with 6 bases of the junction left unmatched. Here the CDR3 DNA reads TGTGCCATCAGTGATGCGGGAGAGTGGGAGCAGTACTTC. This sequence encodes CAISDAGEWEQYF.

The CDR3 DNA is TGTGCCAGCAGTTACTCCCTGACAGGGGCTAATGAAAAACTGTTTTTT. Encoded protein: CASSYSLTGANEKLFF. The chain recombines TRBV6-5 with TRBJ1-4; 8 nucleotides line up with TRBD1. This CDR3 contains 16 residues. CDR1 and CDR2 from the germline V gene are MNHEY and SVGAGI. After removal of 0 bases from V and 3 bases from J, the junction contained 3 bases not matched to a gene.

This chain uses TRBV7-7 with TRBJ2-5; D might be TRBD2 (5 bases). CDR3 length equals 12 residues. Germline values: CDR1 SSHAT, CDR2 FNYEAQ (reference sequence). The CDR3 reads CASSQEGETQYF. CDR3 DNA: TGTGCTAGCTCCCAAGAGGGAGAGACCCAGTACTTC.

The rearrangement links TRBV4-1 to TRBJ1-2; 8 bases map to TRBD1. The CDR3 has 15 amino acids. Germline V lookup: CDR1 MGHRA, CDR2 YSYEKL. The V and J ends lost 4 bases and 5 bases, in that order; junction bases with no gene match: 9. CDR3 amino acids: CASSPTGGTGYGYTF. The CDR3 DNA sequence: TGCGCCAGCAGCCCAACAGGCGGGACAGGTTATGGCTACACCTTC.

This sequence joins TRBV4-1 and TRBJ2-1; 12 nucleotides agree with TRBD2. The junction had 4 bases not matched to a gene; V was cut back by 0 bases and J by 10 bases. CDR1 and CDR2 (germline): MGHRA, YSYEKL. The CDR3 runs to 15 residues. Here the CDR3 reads CASSQDITSGREQFF. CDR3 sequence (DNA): TGCGCCAGCAGCCAAGATATCACTAGCGGGAGGGAGCAGTTCTTC.

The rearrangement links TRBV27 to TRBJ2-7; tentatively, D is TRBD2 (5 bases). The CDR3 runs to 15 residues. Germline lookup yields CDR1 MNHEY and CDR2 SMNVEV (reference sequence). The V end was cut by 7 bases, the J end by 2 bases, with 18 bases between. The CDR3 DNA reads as TGTGCCAGCACCCAAAGTGGAGGACGAGCCTACGAGCAGTACTTC. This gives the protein CASTQSGGRAYEQYF.

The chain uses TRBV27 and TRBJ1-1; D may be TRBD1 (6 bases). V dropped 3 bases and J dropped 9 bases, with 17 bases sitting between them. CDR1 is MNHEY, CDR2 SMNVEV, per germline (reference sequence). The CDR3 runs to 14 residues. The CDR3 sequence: CASSFLSRQAQAFF. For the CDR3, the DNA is TGTGCCAGCAGTTTCCTCTCTCGACAGGCCCAAGCTTTCTTT.